This T cell receptor beta chain was recovered during a study of cytomegalovirus exposure and HLA in healthy donors. The CDR3 runs 13 residues. Germline-derived CDR1 and CDR2 are LNHDA and SQIVND (reference sequence). Trimming left V 5 bases short and J 7 bases short, with 12 bases between. The PCR was carried out with 60 Vbeta primers and 13 Jbeta primers. Assay used: immunoSEQ multiplex PCR; TCRdb lists only in-frame clones, some missing. The repertoire holds some 160,000 clones, with 65% to 80% as singletons. V gene TRBV19 combines with J gene TRBJ1-5, with D unclear. The clonotype comes from a woman in her thirties in good health and CMV-seronegative. Input material: PBMCs. DNA of the CDR3: TGTGCCAGTAGTCTCTCGGGTGGACAGCCCCAGCATTTT. Amino acid sequence: CASSLSGGQPQHF.